The clone carrying this T cell receptor beta chain has only a few counts. The sample is drawn from a study of T cells in Graves' hyperthyroidism and ophthalmopathy. TCR beta CDR3 region amplification was performed from RNA transcripts. An initial round of RT-PCR targeting the TCR CDR3 relied on the HTBI primer set. TCRdb re-derived calls from the multiplex PCR reads in MiXCR, one entry per CDR3 protein. The sample records 550,000 to 850,000 distinct CDR3 sequences, around 20% being singletons. Participants, patients aged 18 to 65, had newly diagnosed hyperthyroidism with a duration under 2 months. This CDR3 has 13 residues. Germline V gene data show CDR1 as MNHEY and CDR2 as SMNVEV (reference sequence). V was trimmed by 8 bases and J by 3 bases, leaving 13 bases between them.

The sequence was collected from a woman in her 50s with Graves' hyperthyroidism that later progressed to Graves' ophthalmopathy. The rearrangement uses TRBV27 and TRBJ1-2; D is unresolved. The specimen sequenced was blood. The CDR3 DNA follows: TGTGCCAGCGGCTCGGAAAGAGACTATGGCTACACCTTC. It specifies CASGSERDYGYTF.